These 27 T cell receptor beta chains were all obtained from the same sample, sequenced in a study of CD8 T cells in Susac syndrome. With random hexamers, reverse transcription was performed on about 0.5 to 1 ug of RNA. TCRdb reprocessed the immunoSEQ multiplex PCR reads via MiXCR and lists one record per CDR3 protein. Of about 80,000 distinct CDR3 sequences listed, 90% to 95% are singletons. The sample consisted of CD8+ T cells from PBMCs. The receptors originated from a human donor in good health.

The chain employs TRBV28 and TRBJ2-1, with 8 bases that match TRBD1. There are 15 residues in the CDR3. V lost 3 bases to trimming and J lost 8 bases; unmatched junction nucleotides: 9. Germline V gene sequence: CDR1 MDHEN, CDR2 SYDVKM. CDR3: CASSFVRGRGDEQFF. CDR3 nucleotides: TGTGCCAGCAGTTTTGTCAGGGGGCGCGGGGATGAGCAGTTCTTC.

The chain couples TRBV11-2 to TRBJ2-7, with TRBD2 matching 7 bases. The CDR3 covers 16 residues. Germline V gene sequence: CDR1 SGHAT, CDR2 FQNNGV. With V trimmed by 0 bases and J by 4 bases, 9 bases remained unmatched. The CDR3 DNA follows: TGTGCCAGCAGCTTAGAATGGCGCGGGAGTGGGTACGAGCAGTACGTC. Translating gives CASSLEWRGSGYEQYV.

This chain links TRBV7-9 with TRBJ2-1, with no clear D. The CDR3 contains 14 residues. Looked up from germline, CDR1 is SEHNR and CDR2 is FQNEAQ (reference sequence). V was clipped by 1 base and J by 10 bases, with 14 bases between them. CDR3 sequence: CASSLDLSVGEQFF. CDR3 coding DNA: TGTGCCAGCAGCTTAGACCTTTCAGTCGGCGAGCAGTTCTTC.

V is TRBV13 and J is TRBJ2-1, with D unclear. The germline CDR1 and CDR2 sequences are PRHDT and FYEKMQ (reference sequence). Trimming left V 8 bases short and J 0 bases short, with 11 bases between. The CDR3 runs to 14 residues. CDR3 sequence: CASAASGSYNEQFF. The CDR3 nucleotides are TGTGCCAGCGCGGCGTCTGGCTCCTACAATGAGCAGTTCTTC.

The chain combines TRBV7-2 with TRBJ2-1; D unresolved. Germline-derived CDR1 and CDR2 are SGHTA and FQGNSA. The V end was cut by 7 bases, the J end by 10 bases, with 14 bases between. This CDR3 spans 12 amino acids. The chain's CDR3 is CASKVPSQEQFF. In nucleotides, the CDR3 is TGTGCCAGCAAGGTACCCAGTCAGGAGCAGTTCTTC.

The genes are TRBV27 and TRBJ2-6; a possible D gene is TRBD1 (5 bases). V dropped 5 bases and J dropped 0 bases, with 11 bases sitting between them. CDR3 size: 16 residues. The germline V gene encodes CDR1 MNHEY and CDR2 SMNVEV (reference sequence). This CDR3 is CASSPSGFSGANVLTF. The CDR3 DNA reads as TGTGCCAGCAGTCCATCAGGGTTCTCTGGGGCCAACGTCCTGACTTTC.

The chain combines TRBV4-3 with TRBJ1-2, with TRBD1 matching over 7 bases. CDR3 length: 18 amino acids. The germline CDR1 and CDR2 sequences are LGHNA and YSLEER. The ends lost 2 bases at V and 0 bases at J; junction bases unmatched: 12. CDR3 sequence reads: CASSQTLPRGLTNYGYTF. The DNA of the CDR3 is TGCGCCAGCAGCCAAACGCTCCCAAGGGGGCTAACTAACTATGGCTACACCTTC.

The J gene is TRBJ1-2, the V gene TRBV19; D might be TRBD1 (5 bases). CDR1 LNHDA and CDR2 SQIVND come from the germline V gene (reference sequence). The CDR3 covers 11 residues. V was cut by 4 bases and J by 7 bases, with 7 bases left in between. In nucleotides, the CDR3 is TGTGCCAGTAGTAGGGGCGGTGGCTACACCTTC. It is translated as CASSRGGGYTF.

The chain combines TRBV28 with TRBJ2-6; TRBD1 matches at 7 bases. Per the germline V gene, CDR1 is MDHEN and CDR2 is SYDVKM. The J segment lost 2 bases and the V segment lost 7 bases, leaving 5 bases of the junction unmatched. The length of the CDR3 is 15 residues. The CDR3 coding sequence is TGTGCCAGCACCTCCGGACAGGCTGGGGCCAACGTCCTGACTTTC. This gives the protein CASTSGQAGANVLTF.

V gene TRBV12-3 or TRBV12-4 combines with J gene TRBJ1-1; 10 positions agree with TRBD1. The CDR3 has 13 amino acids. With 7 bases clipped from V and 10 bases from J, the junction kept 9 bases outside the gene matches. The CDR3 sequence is CASKGQGLAGAFF. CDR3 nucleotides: TGTGCCAGCAAGGGACAGGGGCTTGCTGGAGCTTTCTTT.

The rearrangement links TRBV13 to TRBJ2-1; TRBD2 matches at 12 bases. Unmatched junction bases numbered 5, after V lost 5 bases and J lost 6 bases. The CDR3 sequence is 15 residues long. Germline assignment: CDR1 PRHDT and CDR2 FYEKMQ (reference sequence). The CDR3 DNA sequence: TGTGCCAGCAGCGAAGGACTAGCGGGGCCCAATGAGCAGTTCTTC. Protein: CASSEGLAGPNEQFF.

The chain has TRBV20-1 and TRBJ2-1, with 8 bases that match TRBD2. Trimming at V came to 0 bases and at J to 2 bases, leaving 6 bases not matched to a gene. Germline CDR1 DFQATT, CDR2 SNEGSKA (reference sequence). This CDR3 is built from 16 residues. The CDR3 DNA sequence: TGCAGTGCTAGAGATAGGGTGCGGGGGGCCTACAATGAGCAGTTCTTC. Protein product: CSARDRVRGAYNEQFF.

In DNA form, the CDR3 reads TGTGCCAGCAGCCAAGCGCTGAATGGACTAGCGGGAGATGAGCAGTTCTTC. It yields the protein CASSQALNGLAGDEQFF. The chain employs TRBV4-2 and TRBJ2-1, with 13 bases aligning to TRBD2. This CDR3 region has 17 residues. CDR1 is LGHNA and CDR2 is YNFKEQ in the germline V gene. J was trimmed by 8 bases and V by 1 base; bases with no gene match: 8.

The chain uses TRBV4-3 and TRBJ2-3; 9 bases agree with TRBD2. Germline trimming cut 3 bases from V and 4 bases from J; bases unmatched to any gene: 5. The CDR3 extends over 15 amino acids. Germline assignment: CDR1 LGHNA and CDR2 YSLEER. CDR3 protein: CASSQRGGGPDTQYF. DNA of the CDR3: TGCGCCAGCAGCCAGCGGGGGGGAGGCCCAGATACGCAGTATTTT.

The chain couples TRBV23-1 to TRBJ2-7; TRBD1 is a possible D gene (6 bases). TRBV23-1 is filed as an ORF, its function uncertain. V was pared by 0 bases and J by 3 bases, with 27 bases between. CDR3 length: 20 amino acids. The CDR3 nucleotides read TGCGCCAGCAGTCAATCGATTAAGGGTTCTACAGGGTCCGGAATCTACGAGCAGTACGTC. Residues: CASSQSIKGSTGSGIYEQYV.

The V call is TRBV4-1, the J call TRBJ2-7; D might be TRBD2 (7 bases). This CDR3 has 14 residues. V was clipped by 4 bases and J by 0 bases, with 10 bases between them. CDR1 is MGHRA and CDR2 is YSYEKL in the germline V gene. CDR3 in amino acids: CASSLRGASYEQYF. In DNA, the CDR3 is TGCGCCAGCAGCCTTCGGGGGGCCTCCTACGAGCAGTACTTC.

Here the CDR3 reads CASSYMGDYTEAFF. For the CDR3, the DNA is TGTGCCAGCAGTTACATGGGAGATTACACTGAAGCTTTCTTT. The chain combines TRBV6-2 or TRBV6-3 with TRBJ1-1; no clear D gene. This CDR3 spans 14 amino acids. V was trimmed by 2 bases and J by 3 bases, leaving 10 bases between them. CDR1 and CDR2 from the germline V gene are MNHEY and SVGEGT.

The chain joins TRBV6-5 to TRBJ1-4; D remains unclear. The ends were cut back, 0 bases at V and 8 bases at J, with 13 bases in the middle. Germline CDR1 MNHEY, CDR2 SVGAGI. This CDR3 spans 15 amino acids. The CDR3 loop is CASSYSHRFGEKLFF. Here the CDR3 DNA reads TGTGCCAGCAGTTACTCGCACAGATTCGGAGAAAAACTGTTTTTT.

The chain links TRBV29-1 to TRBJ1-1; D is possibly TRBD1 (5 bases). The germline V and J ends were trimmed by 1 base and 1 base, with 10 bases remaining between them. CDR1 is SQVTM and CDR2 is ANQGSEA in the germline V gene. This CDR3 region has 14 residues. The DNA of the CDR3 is TGCAGCGTTGAAGGCGGGGACGAGAACACTGAAGCTTTCTTT. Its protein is CSVEGGDENTEAFF.

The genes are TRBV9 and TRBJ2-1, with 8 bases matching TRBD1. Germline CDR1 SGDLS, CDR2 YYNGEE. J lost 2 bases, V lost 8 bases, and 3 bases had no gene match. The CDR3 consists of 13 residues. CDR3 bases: TGTGCCAGGGCAGGGGGCACCTACAATGAGCAGTTCTTC. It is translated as CARAGGTYNEQFF.

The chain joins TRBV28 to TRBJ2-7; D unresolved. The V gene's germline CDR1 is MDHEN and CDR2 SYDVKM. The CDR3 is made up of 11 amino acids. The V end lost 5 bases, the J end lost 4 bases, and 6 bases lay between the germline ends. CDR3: CASSRRYEQYV. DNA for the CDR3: TGTGCCAGCAGTAGGCGTTACGAGCAGTACGTC.

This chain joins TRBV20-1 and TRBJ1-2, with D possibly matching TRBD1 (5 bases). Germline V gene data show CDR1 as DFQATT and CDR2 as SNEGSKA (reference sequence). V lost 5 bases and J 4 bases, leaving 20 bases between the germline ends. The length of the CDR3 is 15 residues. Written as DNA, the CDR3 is TGCAGTGCTTGGGGTTTACAGGAGAGGGCCTATGGCTACACCTTC. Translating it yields CSAWGLQERAYGYTF.

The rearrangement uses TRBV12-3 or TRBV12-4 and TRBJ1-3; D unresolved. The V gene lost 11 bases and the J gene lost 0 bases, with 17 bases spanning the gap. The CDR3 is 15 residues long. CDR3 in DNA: TGTGCCGGACGAAATTGGGCCCTCTCTGGAAACACCATATATTTT. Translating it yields CAGRNWALSGNTIYF.

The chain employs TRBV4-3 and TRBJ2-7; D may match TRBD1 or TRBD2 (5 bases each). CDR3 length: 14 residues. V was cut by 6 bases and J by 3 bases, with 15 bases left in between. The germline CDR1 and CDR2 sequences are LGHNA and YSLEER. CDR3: CASSPGRERYEQYF. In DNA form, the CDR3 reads TGCGCCAGCAGTCCGGGACGGGAACGCTACGAGCAGTACTTC.

The CDR3 region has the DNA TGCGCCAGCAGCCAAGACGTCCTCAATGAGCAGTTCTTC. As protein: CASSQDVLNEQFF. The rearrangement joins TRBV4-3 to TRBJ2-1; D not resolved. Per germline, CDR1 LGHNA and CDR2 YSLEER. CDR3 size: 13 residues. The V and J ends lost 0 bases and 6 bases respectively, with 6 bases between them.

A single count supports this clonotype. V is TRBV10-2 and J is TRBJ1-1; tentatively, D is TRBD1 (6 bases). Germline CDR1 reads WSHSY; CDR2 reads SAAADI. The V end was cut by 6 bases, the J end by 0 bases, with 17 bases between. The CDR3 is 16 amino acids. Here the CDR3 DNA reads TGCGCCAGCAGGAGCCTGGGGGCGGGTTTGAACACTGAAGCTTTCTTT. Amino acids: CASRSLGAGLNTEAFF.

The CDR3 spells CASSRTSHGEQYF. The DNA of the CDR3 is TGTGCCAGCAGTCGGACCTCCCATGGGGAGCAGTACTTC. The V and J genes are TRBV6-6 and TRBJ2-7; no firm D call. Germline lookup yields CDR1 MNHNY and CDR2 SVGAGI (reference sequence). V was clipped by 5 bases and J by 7 bases, with 15 bases between them. CDR3 size: 13 residues.